This TCR beta chain was sequenced during a study of patients and donors after allogeneic stem cell transplantation (dated by TCRdb to about 2020). As regards this clonotype: This clone's antigen is unknown. Nothing much larger sits one base from this clone, and base qualities are not available.

The library was made by RT-PCR. These reads were obtained on a NextSeq 550. In TCRdb, the public reads were trimmed at Q25 with fastp and aligned with MiXCR, with productive beta chains retained. Identical CDR3 proteins give one entry, which carries the most common genes and DNA. The sample table shows some 880,000 distinct CDR3 sequences, and under 20% are seen once. The top ten clonotypes cover roughly 6.4% of the sample. Via the germline V gene (reference sequence), CDR1 is PRHDT and CDR2 FYEKMQ. The junction shows trimming of 5 bases on V and 5 bases on J, and the gene matches do not reach 9 bases of it. The CDR3 covers 15 residues, taking in both the cysteine and the phenylalanine. Left in the record is the CDR3 DNA by itself, 45 bases read in frame from the first base.

This receptor chain uses TRBV13 and TRBJ2-1; TRBD1 aligns with 7 central bases. The material sequenced was blood, either unsorted or a sorted T cell fraction (not recorded which). The sequence was obtained from a human donor who was either an allogeneic HSCT recipient or a stem cell or donor lymphocyte infusion donor (not recorded which). It is not recorded whose cells these are; they may come from a transplant donor. The CDR3 reads CASSAPGTENNEQFF. The bases read TGTGCCAGCAGCGCCCCCGGGACAGAGAACAATGAGCAGTTCTTC.